Described below is a single T cell receptor beta chain sequence and its context. The antigen is undetermined. The assay was immunoSEQ multiplex PCR, and TCRdb's table has in-frame clones only and misses some. The table lists about 80,000 clones, around 87% of them singletons, with 0.2% to 0.3% in the top ten. These data come from a study of OX40 agonist ivuxolimab in advanced cancers. Turning to the study itself: Patients were infused with ivuxolimab every 2 weeks at 0.01 to 10 mg/kg.

General study points: The study observed clonal expansion of CD4+ and CD8+ blood T cells by week 6 at 0.1 to 3.0 mg/kg. Averaged across samples, CD8+ T cells carried more expanded clones than CD4+ did. The 0.1-3.0 mg/kg partial responders had among the lowest clonal expansion.

This material consisted of CD4+ or CD8+ T cells sorted from blood, taken in a trial of the OX40 agonist ivuxolimab. The source of this sequence is an adult with an advanced solid tumor such as melanoma, head and neck, liver or kidney cancer.

The DNA of the CDR3 is TGTGCCAGCAGCCTTCTCGCTACTGTCCAAGAGACCCAGTACTTC. It translates to CASSLLATVQETQYF. This chain uses TRBV7-2 with TRBJ2-5; no clear D. The CDR3 consists of 15 residues. The V gene's germline CDR1 is SGHTA and CDR2 FQGNSA. Trimming removed 5 bases from V and 1 base from J, with 14 bases in between.